This entry lists 25 T cell receptor beta chains sequenced from one sample in a study of sequential checkpoint blockade in melanoma. Here immunoSEQ multiplex PCR was the method, and the copy in TCRdb shows in-frame clones only, minus some. In the table there are 4,900 or so clones, 30% to 35% of which are singletons. Documented treatment: randomized to nivolumab then ipilimumab (arm A) or the reverse (arm B). This specimen consisted of tumor tissue (inferred from file names), obtained from a patient given nivolumab and ipilimumab in sequence. Receptors originate from a human donor with melanoma.

The chain carries TRBV29-1 and TRBJ2-2; 10 bases are shared with TRBD1. This CDR3 spans 15 amino acids. Germline V gene sequence: CDR1 SQVTM, CDR2 ANQGSEA. The ends lost 4 bases at V and 4 bases at J; junction bases unmatched: 6. CDR3 DNA sequence: TGCAGCGTTGTACCGGGACAGGGGTCCACCGGGGAGCTGTTTTTT. It encodes CSVVPGQGSTGELFF.

This clone was counted only a few times. The CDR3: CAGGVPNYGYTF. In DNA form, the CDR3 reads TGTGCCGGGGGGGTGCCTAACTATGGCTACACCTTC. The gene calls are TRBV6-8 and TRBJ1-2, with D possibly matching TRBD1 (5 bases). The V end was cut by 11 bases, the J end by 0 bases, with 10 bases between. The CDR3 length is 12 residues. Germline CDR1 MNHGY, CDR2 SAAAGT.

J is TRBJ2-1 and V is TRBV1; the table names TRBD1, a call not compared with the DNA. TRBV1 has pseudogene status. The CDR3 is 17 amino acids. CDR3 bases: TGCGCCAGCAGCCAAGATAGGGCTTGGGGCTATAGGGATGAGCAGTTCTTC. This codes for CASSQDRAWGYRDEQFF.

This clone was found once. The chain uses TRBV19 and TRBJ2-7; D remains unclear. V lost 6 bases, J lost 3 bases, and 24 bases lay in between. Germline CDR1 reads LNHDA; CDR2 reads SQIVND (reference sequence). CDR3 length equals 17 residues. This CDR3 reads CASRKERQRQAFYEQYF. In DNA form, the CDR3 reads TGTGCCAGTAGAAAAGAGCGCCAGCGCCAGGCGTTCTACGAGCAGTACTTC.

The rearrangement joins TRBV15 to TRBJ2-3, with 8 bases fitting TRBD2. The CDR3 runs to 15 residues. V trimming: 6 bases; J trimming: 4 bases; junction bases outside the gene matches: 9. Germline CDR1 and CDR2: LNHNV and YYDKDF (reference sequence). The CDR3 DNA is TGTGCCACCAGAGGAGGGACTAGTCTTCCAGATACGCAGTATTTT. Its protein product is CATRGGTSLPDTQYF.

This clone is classed as medium-sized. V is TRBV29-1 and J is TRBJ1-3; the D is unclear. Germline CDR1 reads SQVTM; CDR2 reads ANQGSEA. Trimming cost V 3 bases and J 4 bases, with 7 bases left between them. The CDR3 runs 12 residues. CDR3 region: CSVDTEGNTIYF. The CDR3 nucleotides read TGCAGCGTTGACACCGAGGGAAACACCATATATTTT. The full variable domain, rest sourced from reference TRBV29-1 and TRBJ1-3, is SAVISQKPSRDICQRGTSLTIQCQVDSQVTMMFWYRQQPGQSLTLIATANQGSEATYESGFVIDKFPISRPNLTFSTLTVSNMSPEDSSIYLCSVDTEGNTIYFGEGSWLTVV.

This clone came up a few times. This CDR3 is CASRRGGADYGYTF. The CDR3, as DNA: TGTGCCAGTAGACGAGGGGGCGCAGACTATGGCTACACCTTC. This rearrangement joins TRBV19 to TRBJ1-2; 7 nucleotides match TRBD1. Trimming at V came to 6 bases and at J to 3 bases, leaving 7 bases not matched to a gene. The CDR3 has 14 residues. Germline values: CDR1 LNHDA, CDR2 SQIVND (reference sequence). The complete variable domain, with remaining parts taken from reference TRBV19 and TRBJ1-2, reads DGGITQSPKYLFRKEGQNVTLSCEQNLNHDAMYWYRQDPGQGLRLIYYSQIVNDFQKGDIAEGYSVSREKKESFPLTVTSAQKNPTAFYLCASRRGGADYGYTFGSGTRLTVV.

By frequency in the sample, this clone is large. The gene calls are TRBV11-3 and TRBJ1-4; D remains unclear. The CDR3 runs to 15 residues. CDR1 and CDR2 (germline): SGHNT, YENEEA. With 3 bases removed from V and 6 bases from J, the gap between germline ends came to 14 bases. In DNA, the CDR3 is TGTGCCAGCAGCTTGAGTCGAGTCGAGTATGAAAAACTGTTTTTT. It is translated as CASSLSRVEYEKLFF. Variable domain in full (rest from reference TRBV11-3 and TRBJ1-4): EAGVVQSPRYKIIEKKQPVAFWCNPISGHNTLYWYLQNLGQGPELLIRYENEEAVDDSQLPKDRFSAERLKGVDSTLKIQPAELGDSAVYLCASSLSRVEYEKLFFGSGTQLSVL.

The chain joins TRBV30 to TRBJ2-1; perhaps TRBD2 as D (5 bases). The CDR3 spans 13 residues. V lost 5 bases, J lost 0 bases, and 8 bases lay in between. Germline CDR1 GTSNPN, CDR2 SVGIG (reference sequence). CDR3 protein: CAWSTSSYNEQFF. The CDR3 DNA reads as TGTGCCTGGTCAACTAGCTCCTACAATGAGCAGTTCTTC.

The table lists this clone with a few counts. The rearrangement joins TRBV2 to TRBJ2-3; tentatively, D is TRBD1 (7 bases). The CDR3 is 14 residues long. Germline CDR1 reads SNHLY; CDR2 reads FYNNEI. The V end lost 4 bases, the J end lost 4 bases, and 12 bases lay between the germline ends. CDR3 DNA: TGTGCCAGCAGTGGTCAGGGGGGTGCAGATACGCAGTATTTT. Translating gives CASSGQGGADTQYF.

V is TRBV19 and J is TRBJ2-1, with TRBD2 matching over 13 bases. This CDR3 is 17 amino acids long. V trimming: 10 bases; J trimming: 0 bases; junction bases outside the gene matches: 9. Germline V gene lookup returns CDR1 LNHDA and CDR2 SQIVND (reference sequence). The DNA of the CDR3 is TGTGCCACCGCGGGACTAGCGGGGACCCGCTCCTACAATGAGCAGTTCTTC. Residues: CATAGLAGTRSYNEQFF. The full variable domain, with the rest looked up from reference TRBV19 and TRBJ2-1, is DGGITQSPKYLFRKEGQNVTLSCEQNLNHDAMYWYRQDPGQGLRLIYYSQIVNDFQKGDIAEGYSVSREKKESFPLTVTSAQKNPTAFYLCATAGLAGTRSYNEQFFGPGTRLTVL.

In its sample, this clone was seen a few times. This chain connects TRBV6-8 to TRBJ2-3; 11 bases are shared with TRBD2. Germline values: CDR1 MNHGY, CDR2 SAAAGT. The J segment lost 5 bases and the V segment lost 6 bases, leaving 7 bases of the junction unmatched. The CDR3 has 15 residues. The CDR3 here is CASRPLGTSGDTQYF. For the CDR3, the DNA is TGTGCCAGCAGGCCCCTGGGGACTAGCGGAGATACGCAGTATTTT.

By share of the sample, this clone is medium-sized. The V and J genes are TRBV6-8 and TRBJ1-1; 11 nucleotides match TRBD1. Per the germline V gene, CDR1 is MNHGY and CDR2 is SAAAGT. The CDR3 is made up of 15 amino acids. J was trimmed by 5 bases and V by 2 bases; bases with no gene match: 4. The CDR3 coding sequence is TGTGCCAGCAGTTACCCCGGGACAGGGGGGACTGAAGCTTTCTTT. Protein sequence: CASSYPGTGGTEAFF.

This chain joins TRBV19 and TRBJ2-2; 9 bases align to TRBD2. The CDR3 loop spans 16 amino acids. Unmatched junction bases numbered 13, after V lost 5 bases and J lost 9 bases. Looked up from germline, CDR1 is LNHDA and CDR2 is SQIVND (reference sequence). The CDR3 DNA reads as TGTGCCAGTAGTTTTCGGAGCGGGGGGCTCGTGTGGGAGCTGTTTTTT. Protein sequence: CASSFRSGGLVWELFF.

This clone is judged medium-sized. The V gene is TRBV11-3, the J gene TRBJ2-7, with D perhaps matching TRBD2 (5 bases). Trimming cost V 3 bases and J 4 bases, with 13 bases left between them. In germline, CDR1 is SGHNT, CDR2 YENEEA. CDR3 length: 14 amino acids. The CDR3 here is CASSFGGGRYEQYF. The CDR3 DNA sequence: TGTGCCAGCAGCTTTGGTGGCGGGCGGTACGAGCAGTACTTC.

The chain is built from TRBV11-3 and TRBJ2-3; 7 bases are shared with TRBD1. V lost 2 bases to trimming and J lost 4 bases; unmatched junction nucleotides: 9. Germline V gene data show CDR1 as SGHNT and CDR2 as YENEEA. The CDR3 has 16 residues. Here the CDR3 DNA reads TGTGCCAGCAGCTTACTTGGTAGGGGGCATGCAGATACGCAGTATTTT. Translated, it gives CASSLLGRGHADTQYF.

This clone was counted between two and nine times. CDR3 coding DNA: TGCGCCAGCAGCTCTGGACAGGGACGCTCACCCCTCCACTTT. Its translation: CASSSGQGRSPLHF. This sequence joins TRBV5-1 and TRBJ1-6; 8 positions agree with TRBD1. The V gene end was trimmed by 3 bases and the J gene end by 10 bases; junction bases not matched to a gene: 6. The germline V gene has CDR1 SGHRS and CDR2 YFSETQ. There are 14 residues in the CDR3.

The rearrangement uses TRBV19 and TRBJ1-2, with 8 nucleotides matching TRBD1. In germline, CDR1 is LNHDA, CDR2 SQIVND (reference sequence). The V and J ends lost 6 bases and 1 base, in that order; junction bases with no gene match: 4. CDR3 length: 14 residues. CDR3 region: CASREQGGNYGYTF. CDR3 sequence (DNA): TGTGCCAGTAGAGAACAGGGGGGTAACTATGGCTACACCTTC.

In this sample, this clone turned up many times. The chain employs TRBV7-5 and TRBJ1-1; the D call in the table, TRBD1, was not verified against the DNA. TRBV7-5 represents a pseudogene. This CDR3 region has 15 residues. DNA of the CDR3: TGTGCCAGCAGCCCCGCTAGGACAGGGAGCACTGAAGCTTTCTTT. It yields the protein CASSPARTGSTEAFF.

The J gene is TRBJ1-4, the V gene TRBV9; 7 bases fit TRBD1. The ends lost 5 bases at V and 5 bases at J; junction bases unmatched: 9. The CDR3 extends over 15 amino acids. CDR1 SGDLS and CDR2 YYNGEE come from the germline V gene. The CDR3 loop is CASSPRTGSNEKLFF. The CDR3 DNA is TGTGCCAGCAGTCCCAGGACAGGCTCGAATGAAAAACTGTTTTTT.

Remarks on this clone: This likely reflects a read error, since a far larger clone is one base away. The chain has TRBV10-2 and TRBJ1-1, with a possible D match to TRBD1 (6 bases). V was cut by 3 bases and J by 4 bases, with 15 bases left in between. The CDR3 spans 15 residues. Germline V gene data show CDR1 as WSHSY and CDR2 as SAAADI. The CDR3, as DNA: TGCGCCAGCAGTGAAGTAGGGGGAGGTGGCACTGAAGCTTTCTTT. This translates into CASSEVGGGGTEAFF.

The rearrangement joins TRBV10-3 to TRBJ2-7; tentative D call: TRBD2 (6 bases). The germline CDR1 and CDR2 sequences are ENHRY and SYGVKD. The CDR3 extends over 12 amino acids. Deletions cut 11 bases from V and 2 bases from J, with 13 bases between. The CDR3 loop is CASEGRTYEQYF. The CDR3 bases are TGTGCCTCAGAGGGGAGGACCTACGAGCAGTACTTC.

V and J are TRBV18 and TRBJ1-6; D is possibly TRBD1 (5 bases). V was shortened by 1 base and J by 10 bases, with 11 bases between the two germline ends. This CDR3 spans 14 amino acids. Germline values: CDR1 KGHSH, CDR2 LQKENI. CDR3 residues: CASSPRSQGSPLHF. CDR3 sequence (DNA): TGTGCCAGCTCACCACGATCGCAGGGCTCACCCCTCCACTTT.

The CDR3 nucleotides read TGTGCCAGCAGCCTGGGACTAGCGGGCTACAATGAGCAGTTCTTC. Protein sequence: CASSLGLAGYNEQFF. The V call is TRBV13, the J call TRBJ2-1, with 12 bases aligning to TRBD2. From germline, CDR1 is PRHDT and CDR2 FYEKMQ (reference sequence). V gave up 5 bases and J gave up 3 bases; unmatched junction bases: 2. CDR3 size: 15 residues.

For the CDR3, the DNA is TGTGCCAGTAGTATTCCCAGGGCTAGTCAGCCCCAGCATTTT. Amino acid sequence: CASSIPRASQPQHF. This chain connects TRBV19 to TRBJ1-5, with D tentatively TRBD1 (5 bases). The CDR3 has 14 amino acids. CDR1 is LNHDA, CDR2 SQIVND, per germline (reference sequence). V was trimmed by 3 bases and J by 6 bases, leaving 12 bases between them.